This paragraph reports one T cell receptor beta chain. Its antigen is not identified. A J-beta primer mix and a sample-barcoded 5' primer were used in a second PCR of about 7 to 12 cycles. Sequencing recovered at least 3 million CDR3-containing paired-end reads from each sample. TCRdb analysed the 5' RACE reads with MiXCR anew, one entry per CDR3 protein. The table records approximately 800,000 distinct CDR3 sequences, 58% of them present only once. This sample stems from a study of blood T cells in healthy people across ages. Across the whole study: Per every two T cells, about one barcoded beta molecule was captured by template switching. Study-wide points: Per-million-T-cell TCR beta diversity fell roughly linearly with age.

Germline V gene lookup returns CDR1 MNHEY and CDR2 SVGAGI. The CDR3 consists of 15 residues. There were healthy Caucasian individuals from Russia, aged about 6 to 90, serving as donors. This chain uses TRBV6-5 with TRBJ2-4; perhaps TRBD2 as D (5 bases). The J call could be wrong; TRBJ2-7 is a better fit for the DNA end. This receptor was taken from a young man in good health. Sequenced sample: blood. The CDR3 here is CASSYSTAGSYEQYF. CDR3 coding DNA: TGTGCCAGCAGTTACTCGACGGCGGGCAGCTACGAGCAGTACTTC.